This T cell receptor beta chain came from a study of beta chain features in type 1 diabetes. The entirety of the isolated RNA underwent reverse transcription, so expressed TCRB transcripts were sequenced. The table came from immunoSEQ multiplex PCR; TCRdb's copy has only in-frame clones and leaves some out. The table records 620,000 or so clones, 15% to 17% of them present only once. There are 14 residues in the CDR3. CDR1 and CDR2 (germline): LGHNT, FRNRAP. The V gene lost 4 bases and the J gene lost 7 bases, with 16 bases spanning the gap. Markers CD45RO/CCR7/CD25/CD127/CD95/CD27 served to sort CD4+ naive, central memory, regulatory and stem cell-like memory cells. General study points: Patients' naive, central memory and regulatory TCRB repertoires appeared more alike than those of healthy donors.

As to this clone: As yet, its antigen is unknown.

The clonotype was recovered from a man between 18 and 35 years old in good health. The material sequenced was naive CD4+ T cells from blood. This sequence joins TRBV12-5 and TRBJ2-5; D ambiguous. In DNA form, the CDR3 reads TGTGCTAGTGGTTCCGGGCCAACCGTAGGGACCCAGTACTTC. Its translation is CASGSGPTVGTQYF. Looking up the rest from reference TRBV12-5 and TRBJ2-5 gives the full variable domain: DARVTQTPRHKVTEMGQEVTMRCQPILGHNTVFWYRQTMMQGLELLAYFRNRAPLDDSGMPKDRFSAEMPDATLATLKIQPSEPRDSAVYFCASGSGPTVGTQYFGPGTRLLVL.